The subject of this entry is one T cell receptor beta chain. What it binds is not known. This table comes from immunoSEQ multiplex PCR, and its TCRdb copy is limited to in-frame clones, with some not included. The table shows about 360,000 clones, with roughly 85% occurring only once. The data are from a study of cytomegalovirus exposure and HLA in healthy donors. From germline, CDR1 is MDHEN and CDR2 SYDVKM. V gave up 5 bases and J gave up 5 bases; unmatched junction bases: 14. CDR3 length equals 16 residues. Study observations and caveats: The tendency of first-cohort TCR clusters to co-occur in the 100 to 150 validation repertoires was identified by a subsequent analysis.

This chain joins TRBV28 and TRBJ1-1, with 7 bases identical to TRBD1. The sequenced sample consisted of PBMCs. The receptor's source is a woman aged 18-29 years in good health and CMV-seronegative. The CDR3 DNA follows: TGTGCCAGCAGTCCCTTATCCCCAGGGGGGAGAACTGAAGCTTTCTTT. This gives the protein CASSPLSPGGRTEAFF.